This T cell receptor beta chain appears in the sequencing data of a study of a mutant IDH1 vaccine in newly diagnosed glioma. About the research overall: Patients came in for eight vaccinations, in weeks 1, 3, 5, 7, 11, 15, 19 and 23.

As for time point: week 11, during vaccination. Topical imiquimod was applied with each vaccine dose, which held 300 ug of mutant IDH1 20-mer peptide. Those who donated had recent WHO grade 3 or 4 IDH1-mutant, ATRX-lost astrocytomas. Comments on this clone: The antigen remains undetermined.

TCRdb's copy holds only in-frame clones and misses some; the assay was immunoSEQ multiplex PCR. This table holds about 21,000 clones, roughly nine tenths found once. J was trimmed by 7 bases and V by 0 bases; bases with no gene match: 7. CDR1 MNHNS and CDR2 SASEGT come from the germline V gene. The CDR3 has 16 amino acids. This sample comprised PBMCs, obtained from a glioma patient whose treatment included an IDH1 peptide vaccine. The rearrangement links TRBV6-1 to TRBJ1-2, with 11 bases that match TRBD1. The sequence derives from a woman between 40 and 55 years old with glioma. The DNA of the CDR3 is TGTGCCAGCAGTGAAGCGGAATTGGGGACAGGGGGTGGCTACACCTTC. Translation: CASSEAELGTGGGYTF.